The clone carrying this TCR beta chain was counted once. V was clipped by 6 bases and J by 1 base, with 15 bases between them. Germline V gene data show CDR1 as LGHNA and CDR2 as YNFKEQ. The CDR3 is 15 residues long. The data are from a study of shared clonotypes between healthy human individuals. Libraries were prepared by immunoSEQ multiplex PCR; TCRdb keeps only in-frame clonotypes and omits some of them. The top ten clones hold about 0.13% of a sample with about 2,500,000 clones, more than 90% of them seen once. This sequence originates from a man younger than 30 in good health. Sequencing input: naive CD4+ T cells sorted from blood. Regarding subset: CD45RA+ positively selected. V usage is TRBV4-2 and J usage is TRBJ1-2, with a tentative D call TRBD1 (5 bases). CDR3 coding DNA: TGTGCCAGCAGATCCTCGGACACCGATAACTATGGCTACACCTTC. Its translation is CASRSSDTDNYGYTF.